Each of the 12 T cell receptor beta chains below was sequenced from the same sample in a study of T cells in tuberculosis. Here immunoSEQ multiplex PCR was the method, and the copy in TCRdb shows in-frame clones only, minus some. The sample holds more than 30,000 clones, roughly 94% seen once. Input material: PBMCs. The receptors here all came from a donor between 10 and 35 years old with latent tuberculosis or without tuberculosis infection.

This clone was recorded a few times. The chain couples TRBV2 to TRBJ1-2; D gene ambiguous. The CDR3 has 12 amino acids. V shed 8 bases and J shed 4 bases, with 11 bases lying between them. Germline V gene sequence: CDR1 SNHLY, CDR2 FYNNEI. This CDR3 is CASAGEPYGYTF. In DNA form, the CDR3 reads TGTGCCAGCGCCGGGGAGCCCTATGGCTACACCTTC.

The chain uses TRBV10-3 and TRBJ2-5; possible D gene TRBD1, 6 bases. V was pared by 6 bases and J by 1 base, with 12 bases between. Germline V lookup: CDR1 ENHRY, CDR2 SYGVKD. The CDR3 runs 14 residues. The CDR3: CAISNRGGQETQYF. Here the CDR3 DNA reads TGTGCCATCAGCAACAGAGGGGGCCAAGAGACCCAGTACTTC.

The chain joins TRBV6-5 to TRBJ1-1; 8 bases agree with TRBD1. The V gene's germline CDR1 is MNHEY and CDR2 SVGAGI. J gave up 6 bases and V 6 bases, and 3 bases lay outside the gene matches. The CDR3 extends over 12 amino acids. The CDR3: CASSQGAAEAFF. The CDR3 DNA is TGTGCCAGCAGCCAGGGGGCCGCTGAAGCTTTCTTT.

The CDR3 loop reads CASSFGRDRGQETQYF. CDR3 DNA sequence: TGTGCCAGCAGCTTTGGGCGGGACAGGGGGCAAGAGACCCAGTACTTC. The chain couples TRBV7-8 to TRBJ2-5, with 11 bases aligning to TRBD1. Germline trimming cut 3 bases from V and 2 bases from J; bases unmatched to any gene: 5. The CDR3 is made up of 16 amino acids. Per the germline V gene, CDR1 is SGHVS and CDR2 is FQNEAQ.

The chain carries TRBV5-1 and TRBJ2-7; D not resolved. Trimming shortened V by 0 bases and J by 0 bases, and 10 bases separated the two germline ends. Germline CDR1 reads SGHRS; CDR2 reads YFSETQ. The CDR3 has 15 residues. The CDR3 sequence: CASSLDVQSSYEQYF. CDR3 in DNA: TGCGCCAGCAGCTTGGATGTACAGAGCTCCTACGAGCAGTACTTC.

V usage is TRBV19 and J usage is TRBJ2-1; the match to TRBD2 covers 11 bases. V was clipped by 5 bases and J by 7 bases; unmatched bases: 10. There are 16 residues in the CDR3. CDR1 is LNHDA, CDR2 SQIVND, per germline (reference sequence). CDR3 region: CASSPQLAGVSNEQFF. DNA for the CDR3: TGTGCCAGTAGTCCCCAACTAGCGGGAGTAAGTAATGAGCAGTTCTTC.

The chain has TRBV6-6 and TRBJ2-5, with D maybe TRBD1 (6 bases). Germline V gene sequence: CDR1 MNHNY, CDR2 SVGAGI (reference sequence). V shed 2 bases and J shed 5 bases, with 6 bases lying between them. This CDR3 region has 12 residues. CDR3 nucleotide sequence: TGTGCCAGCAGTTACAGGGGGGAGACCCAGTACTTC. It translates to CASSYRGETQYF.

V usage is TRBV5-6 and J usage is TRBJ1-2; TRBD1 aligns across 8 bases. This CDR3 spans 12 amino acids. Germline CDR1 and CDR2: SGHDT and YYEEEE. Trimming removed 4 bases from V and 4 bases from J; junction bases left unmatched: 0. This CDR3 is CASSQGAYGYTF. CDR3 nucleotides: TGTGCCAGCAGCCAGGGGGCCTATGGCTACACCTTC. The whole variable domain, filled in from reference TRBV5-6 and TRBJ1-2, reads DAGVTQSPTHLIKTRGQQVTLRCSPKSGHDTVSWYQQALGQGPQFIFQYYEEEERQRGNFPDRFSGHQFPNYSSELNVNALLLGDSALYLCASSQGAYGYTFGSGTRLTVV.

V usage is TRBV30 and J usage is TRBJ1-5; tentative D call: TRBD1 (5 bases). Trimming took 0 bases from V and 7 from J, leaving 7 bases between them. This CDR3 spans 12 amino acids. Germline V gene data show CDR1 as GTSNPN and CDR2 as SVGIG (reference sequence). This CDR3 is CAWSVTGQPQHF. CDR3 sequence (DNA): TGTGCCTGGAGTGTAACAGGACAGCCCCAGCATTTT. Full variable domain (rest looked up from reference TRBV30 and TRBJ1-5): SQTIHQWPATLVQPVGSPLSLECTVEGTSNPNLYWYRQAAGRGLQLLFYSVGIGQISSEVPQNLSASRPQDRQFILSSKKLLLSDSGFYLCAWSVTGQPQHFGDGTRLSIL.

The V and J genes are TRBV2 and TRBJ1-5; 7 bases match TRBD1. V trimming: 1 base; J trimming: 9 bases; junction bases outside the gene matches: 6. The CDR3 consists of 14 residues. In germline, CDR1 is SNHLY, CDR2 FYNNEI. The CDR3 sequence is CASSEGQGERPQHF. The CDR3 DNA reads as TGTGCCAGCAGTGAAGGACAGGGAGAGAGGCCCCAGCATTTT.

This rearrangement joins TRBV7-9 to TRBJ1-3; 7 positions match TRBD1. From germline, CDR1 is SEHNR and CDR2 FQNEAQ (reference sequence). V was clipped by 6 bases and J by 11 bases; unmatched bases: 13. The CDR3 runs to 14 residues. CDR3 bases: TGTGCCAGCAGAGATTGGACAGGTCGGAACCCCATATATTTT. Its protein product is CASRDWTGRNPIYF.

The rearrangement joins TRBV6-1 to TRBJ1-5; TRBD1 matches 7 bases. The V gene's germline CDR1 is MNHNS and CDR2 SASEGT. The V gene end was trimmed by 3 bases and the J gene end by 3 bases; junction bases not matched to a gene: 5. The CDR3 is 15 residues long. The DNA of the CDR3 is TGTGCCAGCAGTGATATCACAGGGGCCAATCAGCCCCAGCATTTT. This gives the protein CASSDITGANQPQHF.